The entry below describes one T cell receptor beta chain. This table comes from immunoSEQ multiplex PCR, and its TCRdb copy is limited to in-frame clones, with some not included. The sample records about 110,000 clones, roughly 90% being singletons. This CDR3 is built from 14 residues. Germline V gene sequence: CDR1 SGHTS, CDR2 YDEGEE. V was clipped by 1 base and J by 5 bases, with 10 bases between them. These data come from a study of T cell responses to AZD1222 COVID-19 vaccine. The sample was peripheral blood, taken on day 0 of AZD1222 vaccination. This clonotype originated in an adult in good health. The chain joins TRBV5-8 to TRBJ1-5; no clear D gene. The CDR3 region has the DNA TGTGCCAGCAGCTTGTTTTTTGGGGATCAGCCCCAGCATTTT. Translated, it gives CASSLFFGDQPQHF.